These 2 T cell receptor beta chains originate from one sample sequenced in a study of blood T cell repertoires in COVID-19. Clones were read by immunoSEQ multiplex PCR, and TCRdb kept only the in-frame ones, dropping some. The repertoire consists of 88,000 or so clones, with over 80% occurring once and the leading ten covering approximately 10%. Material for sequencing was peripheral blood. The receptors come from a human donor in a cohort sampled during active COVID-19.

V is TRBV6-5 and J is TRBJ1-2; D is uncertain. Between the trimmed V and J ends, which lost 0 bases and 8 bases, there was a span of 7 bases. The CDR3 has 12 residues. Germline CDR1 and CDR2: MNHEY and SVGAGI. As DNA, the CDR3 is TGTGCCAGCAGTTACTCGGCGGGAGGCTACACCTTC. This codes for CASSYSAGGYTF.

To note about this clone: The junction departs from the called germline gene at one end, perhaps through a read error. The rearrangement joins TRBV28 to TRBJ1-2, with 9 bases that match TRBD1. The CDR3 contains 19 residues. Per germline, CDR1 MDHEN and CDR2 SYDVKM. The CDR3: CASSLFQPGQGLSNYGYTF. The CDR3 DNA is TGTGCCAGCAGCTTATTTCAACCGGGACAGGGCCTTTCTAACTATGGCTACACCTTC.